A selection of T cell receptor beta chains follows, all from one sample in a study of OX40 agonist ivuxolimab in advanced cancers. Assay: immunoSEQ multiplex PCR; the TCRdb copy retains only in-frame clones and omits some. The sample has some 83,000 clones, 86% seen once. The material was CD4+ or CD8+ T cells sorted from blood, obtained in a trial of the OX40 agonist ivuxolimab. The receptors were gathered from an adult with an advanced solid tumor such as melanoma, head and neck, liver or kidney cancer. CDR3s include the opening cysteine and the closing phenylalanine or tryptophan. D genes are given only for firm matches. Not every row has a clone size; where given, it reads once, few, many or a size class.

CDR3,DNA,D,length,J,size,V
CASSPILSSYNEQFF,TGTGCCAGTAGTCCAATCCTTAGCTCCTACAATGAGCAGTTCTTC,.,15,TRBJ2-1,.,TRBV19
CASSDAGTGLNTEAFF,TGTGCCAGCAGCGACGCCGGGACAGGGTTGAACACTGAAGCTTTCTTT,TRBD1,16,TRBJ1-1,few,TRBV7-6
CASSGMTGGRQETQYF,TGTGCCAGCAGCGGAATGACGGGGGGGCGCCAAGAGACCCAGTACTTC,TRBD2,16,TRBJ2-5,.,TRBV11-2
CASSGNGASQPQHF,TGTGCCAGCAGCGGAAACGGGGCAAGTCAGCCCCAGCATTTT,.,14,TRBJ1-5,.,TRBV6-6
CSVTTGPEAFF,TGCAGTGTGACGACAGGGCCTGAAGCTTTCTTT,TRBD1,11,TRBJ1-1,few,TRBV20-1
CASSYVGWGNTEAFF,TGTGCCAGCAGTTACGTTGGGTGGGGAAACACTGAAGCTTTCTTT,.,15,TRBJ1-1,.,TRBV6-6
CASSSLPRVPSSYNEQFF,TGCGCCAGCAGCTCTCTTCCCAGGGTCCCGAGCTCCTACAATGAGCAGTTCTTC,.,18,TRBJ2-1,.,TRBV5-1
CAWSRRLRNTEAFF,TGTGCCTGGAGTCGGCGTCTAAGGAACACTGAAGCTTTCTTT,.,14,TRBJ1-1,.,TRBV30
CASRSVAGREQYF,TGCGCCAGCAGGTCAGTGGCAGGGCGCGAGCAGTACTTC,.,13,TRBJ2-7,.,TRBV5-1
CASSAGGSDEKLFF,TGTGCCAGCAGCGCCGGAGGGAGCGATGAAAAACTGTTTTTT,.,14,TRBJ1-4,.,TRBV5-4
CASSLGPNEKLFF,TGTGCCAGCAGCTTAGGCCCTAATGAAAAACTGTTTTTT,.,13,TRBJ1-4,.,TRBV7-2
CASGAQGTSADTQYF,TGTGCCTCAGGAGCCCAAGGGACCTCCGCGGATACGCAGTATTTT,.,15,TRBJ2-3,.,TRBV9
CASSPPSQNTEAFF,TGTGCCAGCTCACCACCATCCCAAAACACTGAAGCTTTCTTT,.,14,TRBJ1-1,.,TRBV18
CASSTMHHTGANVLTF,TGTGCCAGCAGTACAATGCACCACACTGGGGCCAACGTCCTGACTTTC,.,16,TRBJ2-6,.,TRBV2
CASRGREGGQETQYF,TGTGCCAGCAGGGGGCGGGAGGGGGGCCAAGAGACCCAGTACTTC,TRBD2,15,TRBJ2-5,.,TRBV6-6
CASSSGQLSGNTIYF,TGTGCCAGCAGCTCCGGACAGCTCTCTGGAAACACCATATATTTT,.,15,TRBJ1-3,.,TRBV9
CAWRMGGGQYF,TGTGCCTGGAGGATGGGGGGAGGGCAGTACTTC,TRBD2,11,TRBJ2-5,.,TRBV30
CASSLVGQANEKLFF,TGTGCCAGCAGCTTAGTTGGCCAAGCTAATGAAAAACTGTTTTTT,.,15,TRBJ1-4,.,TRBV7-8
CASSSRRAAGTQYF,TGTGCCAGCAGCTCCCGACGGGCCGCGGGGACCCAGTACTTC,.,14,TRBJ2-5,.,TRBV11-3
CASSLPGGALEAFF,TGTGCCAGCAGCTTGCCGGGGGGCGCATTGGAAGCTTTCTTT,.,14,TRBJ1-1,.,TRBV5-6
CASSLELAGINQDTQYF,TGTGCCAGCAGCTTGGAACTAGCGGGAATCAACCAAGATACGCAGTATTTT,TRBD2,17,TRBJ2-3,few,TRBV5-6
CASSPPYTQETQYF,TGTGCCAGCTCACCACCGTATACTCAAGAGACCCAGTACTTC,.,14,TRBJ2-5,.,TRBV18
CASSWSMYEQYF,TGTGCCAGCAGCTGGTCGATGTACGAGCAGTACTTC,.,12,TRBJ2-7,.,TRBV14
CASSVAQRGYGYTF,TGTGCCAGCAGCGTAGCTCAACGGGGCTATGGCTACACCTTC,.,14,TRBJ1-2,.,TRBV9
CAIRGGSYEQYF,TGTGCCATCAGAGGGGGATCCTACGAGCAGTACTTC,.,12,TRBJ2-7,.,TRBV10-3
CSVGRGQRDTQYF,TGCAGCGTTGGGAGAGGTCAAAGAGATACGCAGTATTTT,.,13,TRBJ2-3,.,TRBV29-1
CASSRNDRGPYGYTF,TGTGCCAGCAGCAGAAACGACAGGGGGCCCTATGGCTACACCTTC,TRBD1,15,TRBJ1-2,.,TRBV6-5
CASSYSRGLTKNIQYF,TGTGCCAGCAGTTACTCGAGAGGGCTCACCAAAAACATTCAGTACTTC,.,16,TRBJ2-4,.,TRBV6-5
CASSPADTNRYNEQFF,TGTGCCAGCTCACCTGCCGATACTAACCGGTACAATGAGCAGTTCTTC,.,16,TRBJ2-1,.,TRBV18
CASSQAVGLGPVEQYF,TGTGCCAGCAGCCAAGCGGTAGGACTGGGCCCTGTCGAGCAGTACTTC,.,16,TRBJ2-7,.,TRBV14
CASSYRTNQPQHF,TGTGCCAGCAGTTATAGGACGAATCAGCCCCAGCATTTT,.,13,TRBJ1-5,.,TRBV6-6
CASSHLAGQETQYF,TGTGCCAGCAGCCACCTAGCGGGGCAAGAGACCCAGTACTTC,TRBD2,14,TRBJ2-5,once,TRBV14
CASSNGGSSGYTF,TGTGCCAGCAGCAACGGGGGATCGAGCGGCTACACCTTC,.,13,TRBJ1-2,.,TRBV5-6
CATSRGGSTRYEQYF,TGTGCCACCAGCAGAGGTGGCAGCACTCGCTACGAGCAGTACTTC,.,15,TRBJ2-7,.,TRBV15
CASSLMGRRTAEAFF,TGTGCCAGCAGCTTGATGGGGAGGAGGACCGCTGAAGCTTTCTTT,.,15,TRBJ1-1,.,TRBV5-4
CASSQDVGTSDSGANVLTF,TGTGCCAGCAGCCAAGATGTCGGGACTAGCGATTCTGGGGCCAACGTCCTGACTTTC,TRBD2,19,TRBJ2-6,.,TRBV14
CASSRNLQYNEQFF,TGTGCCAGCAGTAGGAATCTTCAGTACAATGAGCAGTTCTTC,.,14,TRBJ2-1,.,TRBV6-1
CASSATPDRGPLMGGYTF,TGTGCCAGCTCCGCTACACCGGACAGGGGCCCCCTTATGGGAGGCTACACCTTC,TRBD1,18,TRBJ1-2,.,TRBV18
CASSPTVIRTDTQYF,TGTGCCAGCAGCCCGACAGTTATTCGCACAGATACGCAGTATTTT,.,15,TRBJ2-3,.,TRBV7-2
CASSSGEAFF,TGTGCCAGTAGTTCGGGGGAAGCTTTCTTT,.,10,TRBJ1-1,once,TRBV19
CASSTGTGYGYTF,TGTGCCAGCAGTACAGGGACAGGCTATGGCTACACCTTC,TRBD1,13,TRBJ1-2,.,TRBV6-5